This T cell receptor (beta chain) comes out of a study of cytotoxic CD8 clonotypes in ibrutinib-treated CLL. The CDR3 has 14 amino acids. The germline V gene has CDR1 SGHTA and CDR2 FQGTGA. J gave up 10 bases and V 5 bases, and 11 bases lay outside the gene matches. This table comes from immunoSEQ multiplex PCR, and its TCRdb copy is limited to in-frame clones, with some not included. The data contain about 120,000 clones, 50% to 65% of them singletons. This TCR came from a human donor with chronic lymphocytic leukemia. The material sequenced was PBMCs, taken after 24 months of ibrutinib treatment. The chain uses TRBV7-3 and TRBJ2-1, with 7 nucleotides matching TRBD2. CDR3 nucleotide sequence: TGTGCCAGCAGCCACACCCTGAGTAGCGGGGAGCAGTTCTTC. Translation gives CASSHTLSSGEQFF.